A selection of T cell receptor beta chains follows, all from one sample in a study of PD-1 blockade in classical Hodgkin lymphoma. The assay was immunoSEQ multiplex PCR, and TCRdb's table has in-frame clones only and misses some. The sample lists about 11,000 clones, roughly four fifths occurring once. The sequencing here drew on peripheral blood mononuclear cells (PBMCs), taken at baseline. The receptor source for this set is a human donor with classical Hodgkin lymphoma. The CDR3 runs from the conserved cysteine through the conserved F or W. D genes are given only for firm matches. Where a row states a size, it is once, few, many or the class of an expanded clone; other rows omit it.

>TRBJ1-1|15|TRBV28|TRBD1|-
CASTSPGTGNTEAFF
TGTGCCAGCACCTCCCCCGGGACAGGGAACACTGAAGCTTTCTTT
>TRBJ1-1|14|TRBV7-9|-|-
CASSLAGGHTEAFF
TGTGCCAGCAGCTTAGCGGGGGGGCATACTGAAGCTTTCTTT
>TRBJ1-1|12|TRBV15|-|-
CATRDGGGEAFF
TGTGCCACCCGAGACGGCGGAGGTGAAGCTTTCTTT
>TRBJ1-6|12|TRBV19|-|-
CASRFKDSPLHF
TGTGCCAGTCGCTTTAAGGATTCACCCCTCCACTTT
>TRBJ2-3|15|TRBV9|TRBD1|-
CASSPKGQPVDTQYF
TGTGCCAGCAGCCCCAAGGGACAGCCGGTAGATACGCAGTATTTT
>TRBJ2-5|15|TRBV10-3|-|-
CAISGRDPGGETQYF
TGTGCCATCAGTGGACGCGATCCCGGCGGGGAGACCCAGTACTTC
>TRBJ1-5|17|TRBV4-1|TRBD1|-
CASSQVVGRGRSQPQHF
TGCGCCAGCAGCCAAGTCGTGGGCAGGGGGCGAAGTCAGCCCCAGCATTTT
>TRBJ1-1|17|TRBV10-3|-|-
CAISEGWTPRGNTEAFF
TGTGCCATCAGTGAGGGTTGGACTCCTAGAGGTAACACTGAAGCTTTCTTT
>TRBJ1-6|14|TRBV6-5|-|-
CASSYDRDNSPLHF
TGTGCCAGCAGTTACGACAGAGATAATTCACCCCTCCACTTT
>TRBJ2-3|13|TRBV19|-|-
CASSRQFTDTQYF
TGTGCCAGTAGTAGACAGTTCACAGATACGCAGTATTTT
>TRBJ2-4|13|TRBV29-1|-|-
CSADSGAGNIQYF
TGCAGCGCCGACTCGGGGGCGGGGAACATTCAGTACTTC
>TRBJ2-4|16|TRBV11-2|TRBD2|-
CASSLNAGVAKNIQYF
TGTGCCAGCAGCTTAAATGCGGGAGTAGCCAAAAACATTCAGTACTTC
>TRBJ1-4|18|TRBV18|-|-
CASSPGSRDPRWDEKLFF
TGTGCCAGCTCACCAGGATCAAGGGACCCACGTTGGGATGAAAAACTGTTTTTT
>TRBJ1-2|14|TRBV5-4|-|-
CASSPGQLLYGYTF
TGTGCCAGCAGCCCTGGACAGCTCCTCTATGGCTACACCTTC
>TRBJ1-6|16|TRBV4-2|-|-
CASSQDQQGVGSPLHF
TGTGCCAGCAGCCAAGATCAGCAGGGTGTAGGATCACCCCTCCACTTT
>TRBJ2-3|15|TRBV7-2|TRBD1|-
CASSSQTGPADTQYF
TGTGCCAGCAGCTCACAGACAGGGCCGGCAGATACGCAGTATTTT
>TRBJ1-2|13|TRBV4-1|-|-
CASSQSPSRGYTF
TGCGCCAGCAGCCAGAGTCCGTCGAGAGGCTACACCTTC
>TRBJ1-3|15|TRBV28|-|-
CASSLLPGSGNTIYF
TGTGCCAGCAGTTTATTGCCAGGCTCTGGAAACACCATATATTTT
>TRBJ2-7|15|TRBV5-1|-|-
CASSLEAPQGSEQYF
TGCGCCAGCAGCTTGGAGGCACCTCAGGGTTCCGAGCAGTACTTC
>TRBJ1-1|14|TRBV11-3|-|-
CASSLAGGHTEAFF
TGTGCCAGCAGCTTAGCGGGGGGTCACACTGAAGCTTTCTTT
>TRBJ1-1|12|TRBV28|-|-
CASSLVQEKAFF
TGTGCCAGCAGTTTAGTTCAGGAGAAAGCTTTCTTT
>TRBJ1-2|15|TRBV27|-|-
CASSSPVTGNYGYTF
TGTGCCAGCAGTTCTCCCGTCACAGGCAACTATGGCTACACCTTC
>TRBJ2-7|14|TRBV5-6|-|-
CASSLSSGVGEQYF
TGTGCCAGCAGCTTGTCTTCGGGGGTGGGAGAGCAGTACTTC
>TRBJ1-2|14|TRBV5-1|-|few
CASSLTTANYGYTF
TGCGCCAGCAGCTTGACCACAGCTAACTATGGCTACACCTTC
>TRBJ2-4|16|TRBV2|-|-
CASSTLSFVAKNIQYF
TGTGCCAGCAGTACATTGAGTTTCGTAGCCAAAAACATTCAGTACTTC
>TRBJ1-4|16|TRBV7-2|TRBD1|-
CASSALWDSINEKLFF
TGTGCCAGCAGCGCCCTTTGGGACAGCATTAATGAAAAACTGTTTTTT
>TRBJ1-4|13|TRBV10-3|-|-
CAISGGTNEKLFF
TGTGCCATATCGGGAGGCACTAATGAAAAACTGTTTTTT
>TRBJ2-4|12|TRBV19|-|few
CARSWGASIQYF
TGTGCCAGATCCTGGGGCGCCAGCATTCAGTACTTC
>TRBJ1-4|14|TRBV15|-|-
CATSRDRVGEKLFF
TGTGCCACCAGCAGAGACAGGGTCGGGGAAAAACTGTTTTTT
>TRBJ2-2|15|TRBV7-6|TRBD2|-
CASSPRGGLVGELFF
TGTGCCAGCAGTCCTCGGGGGGGCCTTGTCGGGGAGCTGTTTTTT
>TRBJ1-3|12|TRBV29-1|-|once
CSVEPSGNTIYF
TGCAGCGTTGAGCCTTCAGGAAACACCATATATTTT
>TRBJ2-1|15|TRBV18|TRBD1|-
CASSPRTGPSNEQFF
TGTGCCAGCTCACCACGGACAGGGCCCTCCAATGAGCAGTTCTTC
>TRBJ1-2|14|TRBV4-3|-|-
CASSQEGLSGGYTF
TGCGCCAGCAGCCAAGAGGGCTTATCCGGGGGCTACACCTTC
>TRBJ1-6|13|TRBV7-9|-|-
CASSTRTNSPLHF
TGTGCCAGCAGCACCCGTACGAATTCACCCCTCCACTTT
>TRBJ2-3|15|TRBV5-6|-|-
CASSLQGHGTDTQYF
TGTGCCAGCAGCTTGCAAGGGCACGGCACAGATACGCAGTATTTT
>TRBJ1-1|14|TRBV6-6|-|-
CASSYGSPDTEAFF
TGTGCCAGCAGTTACGGGAGTCCCGACACTGAAGCTTTCTTT
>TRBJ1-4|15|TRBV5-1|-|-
CASSFEGRLMEKLFF
TGCGCCAGCAGCTTTGAGGGGCGCTTAATGGAAAAACTGTTTTTT
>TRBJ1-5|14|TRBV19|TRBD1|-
CASSKGANNQPQHF
TGTGCCAGTAGCAAGGGGGCGAACAATCAGCCCCAGCATTTT
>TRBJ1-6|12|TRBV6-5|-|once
CASSFQNSPLHF
TGTGCCAGCAGTTTCCAAAATTCACCCCTCCACTTT
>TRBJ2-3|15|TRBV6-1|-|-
CASSDAGSGTDTQYF
TGTGCCAGCAGTGATGCAGGGTCGGGCACAGATACGCAGTATTTT
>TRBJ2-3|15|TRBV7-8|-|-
CASSFERPAGNTQYF
TGTGCCAGCAGCTTTGAACGACCGGCGGGGAATACGCAGTATTTT
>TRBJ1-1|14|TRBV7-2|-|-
CASSFYRVNTEAFF
TGTGCCAGCAGCTTTTATAGGGTGAACACTGAAGCTTTCTTT
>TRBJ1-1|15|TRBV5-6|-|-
CASSLGDGLNTEAFF
TGTGCCAGCAGCTTGGGGGACGGATTGAACACTGAAGCTTTCTTT
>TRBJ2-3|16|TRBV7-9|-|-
CASSLGLDLSTDTQYF
TGTGCCAGCAGTTTGGGATTAGATCTTAGCACAGATACGCAGTATTTT
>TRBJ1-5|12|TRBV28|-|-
CASTTSNQPQHF
TGTGCCAGCACGACGAGTAATCAGCCCCAGCATTTT
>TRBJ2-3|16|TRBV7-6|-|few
CASSLSPTGSTDTQYF
TGTGCCAGCAGCTTATCCCCTACAGGATCCACAGATACGCAGTATTTT
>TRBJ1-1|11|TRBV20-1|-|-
CRLNRNTEAFF
TGCAGGTTAAACAGGAACACTGAAGCTTTCTTT
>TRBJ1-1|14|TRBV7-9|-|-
CASSLADSKTEAFF
TGTGCCAGCAGCTTAGCGGACAGTAAAACTGAAGCTTTCTTT
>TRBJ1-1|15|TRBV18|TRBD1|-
CASSYNRGRNTEAFF
TGTGCCAGCTCATATAACAGGGGCCGGAACACTGAAGCTTTCTTT